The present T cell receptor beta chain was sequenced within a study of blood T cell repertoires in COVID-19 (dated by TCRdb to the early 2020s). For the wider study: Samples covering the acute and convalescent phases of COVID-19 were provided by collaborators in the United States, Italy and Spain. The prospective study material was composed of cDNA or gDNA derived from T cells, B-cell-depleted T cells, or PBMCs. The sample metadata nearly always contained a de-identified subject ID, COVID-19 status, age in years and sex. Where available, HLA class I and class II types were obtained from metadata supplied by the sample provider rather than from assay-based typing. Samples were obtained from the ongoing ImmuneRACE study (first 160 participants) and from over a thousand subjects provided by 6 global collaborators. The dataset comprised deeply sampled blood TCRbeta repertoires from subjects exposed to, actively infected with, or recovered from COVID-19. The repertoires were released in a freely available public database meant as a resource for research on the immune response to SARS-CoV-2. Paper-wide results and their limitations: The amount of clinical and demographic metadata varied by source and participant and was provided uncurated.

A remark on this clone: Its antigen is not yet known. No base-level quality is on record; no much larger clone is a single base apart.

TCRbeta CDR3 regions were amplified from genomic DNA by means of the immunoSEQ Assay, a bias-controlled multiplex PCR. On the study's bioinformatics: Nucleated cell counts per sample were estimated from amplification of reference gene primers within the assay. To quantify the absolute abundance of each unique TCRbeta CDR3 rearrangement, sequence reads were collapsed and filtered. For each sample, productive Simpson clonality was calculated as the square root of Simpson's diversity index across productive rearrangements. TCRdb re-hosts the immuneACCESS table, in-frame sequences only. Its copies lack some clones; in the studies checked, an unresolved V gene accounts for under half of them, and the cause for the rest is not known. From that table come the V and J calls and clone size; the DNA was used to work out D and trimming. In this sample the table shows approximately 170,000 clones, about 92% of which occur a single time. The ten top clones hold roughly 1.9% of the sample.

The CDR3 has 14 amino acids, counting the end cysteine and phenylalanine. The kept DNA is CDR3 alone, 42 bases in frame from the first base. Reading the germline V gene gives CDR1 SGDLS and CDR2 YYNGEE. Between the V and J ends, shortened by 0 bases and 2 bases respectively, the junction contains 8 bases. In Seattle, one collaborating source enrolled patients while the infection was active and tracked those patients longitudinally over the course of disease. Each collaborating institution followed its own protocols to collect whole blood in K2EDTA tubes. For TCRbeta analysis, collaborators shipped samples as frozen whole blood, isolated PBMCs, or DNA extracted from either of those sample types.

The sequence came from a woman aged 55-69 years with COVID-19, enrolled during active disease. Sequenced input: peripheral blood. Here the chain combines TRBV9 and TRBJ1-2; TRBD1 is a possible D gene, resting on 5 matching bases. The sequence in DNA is TGTGCCAGCAGCGTAGCGGGGGGAAACTATGGCTACACCTTC. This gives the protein CASSVAGGNYGYTF.